Presented here are 25 T cell receptor beta chains from one specimen sequenced in a study of T cell responses to AZD1222 COVID-19 vaccine. Libraries were prepared by immunoSEQ multiplex PCR; TCRdb keeps only in-frame clonotypes and omits some of them. The data contain some 120,000 clones, around 90% of them singletons. The starting material was peripheral blood, obtained on day 0 of AZD1222 vaccination. These receptors originate from an adult in good health.

This sequence joins TRBV3-1 (or the pseudogene TRBV3-2) and TRBJ2-1; 10 nucleotides agree with TRBD1. Germline V gene data show CDR1 as LGHDT and CDR2 as YNNKEL (reference sequence). Trimming at V came to 7 bases and at J to 3 bases, leaving 6 bases not matched to a gene. The CDR3 has 15 amino acids. This CDR3 is CASNSGDRGYNEQFF. As DNA, the CDR3 is TGTGCCAGCAACTCCGGGGACAGGGGCTACAATGAGCAGTTCTTC.

The chain employs TRBV27 and TRBJ2-1; TRBD2 is a possible D gene (6 bases). Trimming took 8 bases from V and 5 from J, leaving 16 bases between them. The length of the CDR3 is 14 residues. Germline CDR1 and CDR2: MNHEY and SMNVEV (reference sequence). Here the CDR3 reads CASSWGTADNEQFF. CDR3 nucleotide sequence: TGTGCCAGCTCCTGGGGGACTGCCGACAATGAGCAGTTCTTC.

This chain links TRBV7-9 with TRBJ1-3, with no clear D. This CDR3 comprises 12 residues. V was cut by 6 bases and J by 6 bases, with 9 bases left in between. From germline, CDR1 is SEHNR and CDR2 FQNEAQ (reference sequence). For the CDR3, the DNA is TGTGCCAGCAGGGGCAACTCAAACACCATATATTTT. It is translated as CASRGNSNTIYF.

The chain carries TRBV3-1 (or the pseudogene TRBV3-2) and TRBJ1-2; D perhaps matches TRBD1 (5 bases). The CDR3 is 14 amino acids. Trimming removed 5 bases from V and 10 bases from J, with 20 bases in between. Looked up from germline, CDR1 is LGHDT and CDR2 is YNNKEL (reference sequence). Written as DNA, the CDR3 is TGTGCCAGCAGCACATACCGGGACCCGGGACCCTACACCTTC. It translates to CASSTYRDPGPYTF.

The chain carries TRBV10-3 and TRBJ1-5, with TRBD1 identical over 7 bases. The length of the CDR3 is 15 residues. Germline V CDR1 and CDR2: ENHRY, SYGVKD. The trim removed 0 bases at V and 7 bases at J, leaving 6 bases unmatched. The chain's CDR3 is CAISESGQGEQPQHF. CDR3 DNA sequence: TGTGCCATCAGTGAGTCGGGCCAGGGGGAACAGCCCCAGCATTTT.

This chain uses TRBV15 with TRBJ1-2, with D unresolved. V was pared by 8 bases and J by 8 bases, with 12 bases between. CDR1 and CDR2 from the germline V gene are LNHNV and YYDKDF (reference sequence). The CDR3 has 11 amino acids. The CDR3 nucleotides read TGTGCCACCCGACGCGGGGAGGGCTACACCTTC. It is translated as CATRRGEGYTF.

The chain recombines TRBV2 with TRBJ2-7; 8 bases agree with TRBD2. The CDR3 spans 14 residues. Germline assignment: CDR1 SNHLY and CDR2 FYNNEI. Unmatched junction bases numbered 6, after V lost 6 bases and J lost 2 bases. DNA for the CDR3: TGTGCCAGCAGGCGGGAGGTGGGAACCTACGAGCAGTACTTC. It encodes CASRREVGTYEQYF.

The chain joins TRBV19 to TRBJ2-3, with TRBD2 matching over 9 bases. The CDR3 has 15 residues. Trimming cost V 6 bases and J 0 bases; bases outside gene matches: 4. The V gene's germline CDR1 is LNHDA and CDR2 SQIVND (reference sequence). Written as DNA, the CDR3 is TGTGCCAGTAGCGAGGGACTAGCCAGCACAGATACGCAGTATTTT. It encodes CASSEGLASTDTQYF.

This sequence joins TRBV24-1 and TRBJ2-3; the D is unclear. Germline loops: CDR1 KGHDR, CDR2 SFDVKD. This CDR3 spans 16 amino acids. V shed 3 bases and J shed 4 bases, with 16 bases lying between them. The CDR3 spells CATSDRSSSPPDTQYF. The CDR3 DNA reads TGTGCCACCAGTGATCGGAGTTCCTCCCCCCCAGATACGCAGTATTTT.

The J gene is TRBJ2-7, the V gene TRBV5-1; D is undetermined. V gave up 5 bases and J gave up 3 bases, with 6 bases separating them. The CDR3 is made up of 11 amino acids. From germline, CDR1 is SGHRS and CDR2 YFSETQ. The CDR3, as DNA: TGCGCCAGCAGTGATTTCTACGAGCAGTACTTC. Amino acids: CASSDFYEQYF.

The chain couples TRBV11-2 to TRBJ1-1; D may be TRBD1 (6 bases). Germline CDR1 SGHAT, CDR2 FQNNGV. The CDR3 spans 16 residues. V was cut by 1 base and J by 1 base, with 13 bases left in between. CDR3 residues: CASSLGHSGQNTEAFF. The CDR3 coding sequence is TGTGCCAGCAGCTTAGGGCATTCGGGACAGAACACTGAAGCTTTCTTT.

This chain uses TRBV5-1 with TRBJ2-5; 9 nucleotides agree with TRBD1. Germline lookup yields CDR1 SGHRS and CDR2 YFSETQ. The CDR3 runs 15 residues. J gave up 5 bases and V 4 bases, and 9 bases lay outside the gene matches. The DNA of the CDR3 is TGCGCCAGCAGCCCCCAGGGGACAGGGAGGGAGACCCAGTACTTC. Amino acid sequence: CASSPQGTGRETQYF.

The rearrangement links TRBV1 to TRBJ2-7. TRBV1 represents a pseudogene. This CDR3 has 14 amino acids. CDR3 sequence (DNA): TGCACCAGCAGCCAAAACCCGAAGGTGCACGAGCAGTACTTC. Translated, it gives CTSSQNPKVHEQYF.

The rearrangement uses TRBV7-3 and TRBJ1-4; possibly TRBD1 for D (6 bases). This CDR3 has 15 amino acids. Germline assignment: CDR1 SGHTA and CDR2 FQGTGA. Between the trimmed V and J ends, which lost 1 base and 4 bases, there was a span of 10 bases. CDR3 nucleotide sequence: TGTGCCAGCAGCTTAAACAGGGCCCTTAATGAAAAACTGTTTTTT. As protein: CASSLNRALNEKLFF. The variable domain in full, completed from reference TRBV7-3 and TRBJ1-4, reads GAGVSQTPSNKVTEKGKYVELRCDPISGHTALYWYRQSLGQGPEFLIYFQGTGAADDSGLPNDRFFAVRPEGSVSTLKIQRTERGDSAVYLCASSLNRALNEKLFFGSGTQLSVL.

The chain joins TRBV3-1 (or the pseudogene TRBV3-2) to TRBJ1-5, with D perhaps matching TRBD1 (5 bases). Per germline, CDR1 LGHDT and CDR2 YNNKEL (reference sequence). V was pared by 4 bases and J by 4 bases, with 17 bases between. CDR3 size: 16 residues. This chain's CDR3 is CASSRRGGGKNQPQHF. The CDR3 coding sequence is TGTGCCAGCAGCCGGCGGGGCGGGGGAAAGAATCAGCCCCAGCATTTT.

The chain has TRBV7-6 and TRBJ1-4, with D tentatively TRBD1 (5 bases). V was shortened by 3 bases and J by 5 bases, with 7 bases between the two germline ends. This CDR3 region has 13 residues. Germline V gives CDR1 SGHVS, CDR2 FNYEAQ. The CDR3 nucleotides are TGTGCCAGCAGCTTGGGGGGAAATGAAAAACTGTTTTTT. Its protein is CASSLGGNEKLFF.

By proportion, this clone is medium-sized. This sequence joins TRBV7-9 and TRBJ2-7, with a weak D call TRBD1 (6 bases). The CDR3 sequence is 14 residues long. The germline V gene has CDR1 SEHNR and CDR2 FQNEAQ (reference sequence). V lost 5 bases and J lost 2, with 13 bases in between. The CDR3 nucleotides read TGTGCCAGCAGCCCGCCCGGGACAACCTACGAGCAGTACTTC. The encoded protein is CASSPPGTTYEQYF.

The chain has TRBV7-2 and TRBJ2-1, with D unresolved. V was cut by 5 bases and J by 6 bases, with 17 bases left in between. Germline V lookup: CDR1 SGHTA, CDR2 FQGNSA. The CDR3 covers 15 residues. CDR3 in DNA: TGTGCCAGCAGCCCGAGCCTGGGGTCGGGCAATGAGCAGTTCTTC. Its protein product is CASSPSLGSGNEQFF.

The chain has TRBV6-5 and TRBJ1-1, with no clear D. The CDR3 runs to 13 residues. Trimming took 6 bases from V and 2 from J, leaving 10 bases between them. Germline CDR1 reads MNHEY; CDR2 reads SVGAGI. As DNA, the CDR3 is TGTGCCAGCAGGCTAGGGTATAACACTGAAGCTTTCTTT. Encoded protein: CASRLGYNTEAFF.

This clone showed up just once. The V and J genes are TRBV25-1 and TRBJ2-5, with D possibly matching TRBD2 (6 bases). The length of the CDR3 is 16 residues. The germline V gene has CDR1 MGHDK and CDR2 SYGVNS. V shed 7 bases and J shed 1 base, with 19 bases lying between them. CDR3 coding DNA: TGTGCCAGCACCGAAGGGTGGGGGACTCTCCAAGAGACCCAGTACTTC. Its translation: CASTEGWGTLQETQYF. Complete variable domain (other parts from reference TRBV25-1 and TRBJ2-5): EADIYQTPRYLVIGTGKKITLECSQTMGHDKMYWYQQDPGMELHLIHYSYGVNSTEKGDLSSESTVSRIRTEHFPLTLESARPSHTSQYLCASTEGWGTLQETQYFGPGTRLLVL.

The CDR3 protein is CASSLQGSIYEQYF. DNA of the CDR3: TGTGCCAGCAGCCTACAGGGGTCGATCTACGAGCAGTACTTC. The chain links TRBV27 to TRBJ2-7, with TRBD1 matching 7 bases. This CDR3 contains 14 residues. Germline CDR1 reads MNHEY; CDR2 reads SMNVEV (reference sequence). V was clipped by 6 bases and J by 3 bases; unmatched bases: 8.

The gene calls are TRBV2 and TRBJ1-1; D remains unclear. The CDR3 covers 10 residues. Trimming took 6 bases from V and 8 from J, leaving 7 bases between them. Germline-derived CDR1 and CDR2 are SNHLY and FYNNEI. The CDR3 region is CASRYKEAFF. The CDR3 nucleotides are TGTGCCAGCAGATATAAGGAAGCTTTCTTT.

In this sample, this clone turned up a few times. The chain joins TRBV7-9 to TRBJ2-7; D is unresolved. The V and J ends lost 5 bases and 7 bases respectively, with 15 bases between them. The germline gives CDR1 SEHNR, CDR2 FQNEAQ (reference sequence). There are 13 residues in the CDR3. The CDR3 region has the DNA TGTGCCAGCAGCCCCCTGTACACGTTAGAGCAGTACTTC. Its protein product is CASSPLYTLEQYF.

The chain joins TRBV28 to TRBJ1-2; no firm D call. This CDR3 has 15 amino acids. The germline V gene encodes CDR1 MDHEN and CDR2 SYDVKM. The V and J ends lost 3 bases and 1 base respectively, with 12 bases between them. The chain's CDR3 is CASSFGKEYNYGYTF. CDR3 coding DNA: TGTGCCAGCAGTTTTGGGAAAGAGTATAACTATGGCTACACCTTC.

In its sample, this clone was seen once. V usage is TRBV2 and J usage is TRBJ2-7; 13 bases map to TRBD2. This CDR3 spans 16 amino acids. CDR1 SNHLY and CDR2 FYNNEI come from the germline V gene. With V trimmed by 1 base and J by 6 bases, 6 bases remained unmatched. In DNA form, the CDR3 reads TGTGCCAGCAGTGAAGGGGGACTAGCGGGATTCACCGAGCAGTACTTC. Its translation: CASSEGGLAGFTEQYF.